This T cell receptor beta chain was sequenced for a study of shared clonotypes between healthy human individuals. The length of the CDR3 is 13 residues. CDR1 ENHRY and CDR2 SYGVKD come from the germline V gene. Trimming pared 1 base from V and 5 bases from J, leaving 8 bases between. In regard to this clone: Its antigen remains unknown.

Study observations and caveats: At large depth, rarefaction still showed sorted-subset sequencing to be incomplete.

Clones were read by immunoSEQ multiplex PCR, and TCRdb kept only the in-frame ones, dropping some. This sample carries about 600,000 clones, approximately 97% of them seen once, and the ten largest clones take around 0.058%. The sequencing sample was made of naive CD4+ T cells sorted from blood. Subset specified: CD45RA+ positively selected. This chain connects TRBV10-3 to TRBJ1-2, with D hard to call. The clonotype was recovered from a woman between 25 and 40 years old in good health. The CDR3, as DNA: TGTGCCATCAGTGAGTGGAGGGAGTATGGCTACACCTTC. Translating it yields CAISEWREYGYTF.